This TCR beta chain was sequenced in a study of shared clonotypes between healthy human individuals. Whole-study context: CD4 naive and CD4 memory each took three plates per donor, while CD8 naive took two and CD8 memory one.

Some clones are missing from TCRdb's copy, which holds only in-frame ones; the method was immunoSEQ multiplex PCR. The repertoire has around 700,000 clones, under 80% of them found once; the top ten carry over 1.5%. In germline, CDR1 is MDHEN, CDR2 SYDVKM. The CDR3 loop spans 14 amino acids. With V trimmed by 5 bases and J by 13 bases, 13 bases remained unmatched. The specimen sequenced was memory CD4+ T cells sorted from blood. Specified subset: CD45RA-negative fraction. This sequence was found in a woman aged 30 to 39 in good health. This chain joins TRBV28 and TRBJ1-5; 8 nucleotides line up with TRBD1. The CDR3 region is CASSLPLTGTGQHF. The CDR3 nucleotides read TGTGCCAGCAGTCTCCCCTTGACCGGGACAGGACAGCATTTT.